The entry below gives a single T cell receptor (beta chain) sequence along with its context. What this receptor recognizes is not known. The protocol used for the library was the immunoSEQ multiplex PCR assay. A mixture of 60 forward primers for TCR Vbeta segments and 13 reverse primers for TCR Jbeta segments was used in the multiplex PCR. The CDR3 region of rearranged TCR beta genes was amplified from genomic DNA with a multiplex PCR assay. The Illumina HiSeq System was used to sequence the amplified TCR beta libraries as 87-base-pair reads. The study's processing was this. A later analysis tallied roughly 78 million unique TCR beta chains across the 666 repertoires, and around 10 million of those chains were shared by two or more donors. Raw reads were error-corrected and collapsed into unique sequences with a nearest-neighbor algorithm that merged closely related sequences to remove PCR and sequencing errors. To assign V, D and J gene segments, CDR3 sequences were aligned to IMGT reference sequences. Each retained sequence needed at least a six-nucleotide match to both a V gene segment and a J gene segment. A rearrangement was called productive if the CDR3 had no stop codons and remained in frame with V and J, and every other rearrangement was called non-productive. CDR3 was defined according to IMGT convention as the region running from the second conserved V-encoded cysteine to the conserved J-encoded phenylalanine. The earlier analysis of about 590 of the donors excluded sequences that lacked an unambiguous match to a single V gene segment. An earlier analysis of 500 to 600 of the donors classified V segments as functional when productive rearrangements were above 56.7% and as segregating when the standard deviation between donors was above 5%. A statistical classification framework was developed to diagnose cytomegalovirus status using the catalog of TCR beta chain sequences. A later analysis assigned V and J genes by comparing TCR nucleotide sequences with IMGT/GENE-DB human TR gene sequences. Using the TCRdist pipeline, a later analysis assigned CDR3 sequences along with most-parsimonious VDJ recombination scenarios. A later analysis defined each TCR beta chain by its CDR3 amino acid sequence plus V-gene family, and excluded reads lacking a unique V-gene family. A later analysis removed several hundred highly shared, low-generation-probability nucleotide sequences to deal with suspected cross-contamination and a sequencing artifact. In a later analysis, a clonal expansion index for each public chain was calculated from normalized within-repertoire ranks of inferred template counts. A later analysis computed generation probabilities with a VDJ recombination model fitted to out-of-frame rearrangements, and checked the results against IGoR. Hypergeometric tests were used in a later analysis to score TCR-TCR, TCR-HLA and TCR-CMV co-occurrence, with a repertoire-size bias correction applied to the TCR pairs. To estimate false discovery rates, a later analysis permuted the HLA or CMV assignments 20 times. In a later analysis, co-occurring TCRs were grouped with DBSCAN, and TCRdist sequence similarity was added when clustering was performed within HLA-allele-positive subsets. For co-occurrence clustering, repertoires with fewer than 30,000 or more than 120,000 public chains were excluded, along with several repertoires with anomalous nucleotide sharing. TCRdb limited this immuneACCESS table to in-frame rearrangements with V and J called. A share of clones is missing; checked studies link under half to unresolved V genes, and the rest is unexplained. V and J calls and clone size are copied from that table; D and trimming were computed from the DNA. The sample table gives around 100,000 clones. Together, the top ten hold more than 3.5% of the sample.

The CDR3 runs 14 amino acids, cysteine and phenylalanine included. The only DNA kept is the CDR3, 42 bases in frame from the first base. From a lookup of the germline V gene, CDR1 and CDR2 are SGHRS and YFSETQ. V is shortened by 4 bases, J by 1 base, and the region joining them spans 6 bases. The sample originates from a study of cytomegalovirus exposure and HLA in healthy donors (TCRdb year 2017). Regarding the research as a whole: According to an earlier analysis of a few hundred of the donors, some 170 million T cells yielded roughly 110 million unique TCR beta sequences and about 300 Gb of sequence data. Roughly 290 gigabases of sequencing data and 91 million or so unique TCR sequences made up an early release that covered around 640 HLA-typed donors. The genetic ancestry cluster associated with self-reported Caucasian donors included 80% to 90% of the 300 to 400 genotyped donors. The aim of the study was to test whether cataloging public T cell receptors could identify signatures of past pathogen exposure. Using immunosequencing, the study profiled T cell repertoires from roughly 650 subjects and related those repertoires to cytomegalovirus serostatus. A separate validation cohort of roughly 120 different subjects was used in addition to the 666-subject first cohort. To predict cytomegalovirus infection status, the study brought together high-throughput TCR immunosequencing, statistical association of individual TCRs with disease status, and machine learning. To study patterns of TCR occurrence, a later analysis re-analyzed previously published TCR beta repertoires from several hundred donors and added high-resolution HLA genotyping. The later analysis used no new phenotypic data to find candidate immune exposures, relying instead on TCR beta sequences and their occurrence across donors. An earlier analysis of 587 of the donors used high-throughput TCR beta sequencing to judge whether each TCR beta V gene segment behaved as functional or pseudogenic. Donor age, sex, ethnicity and CMV serostatus were compiled alongside the repertoire data. Genome-wide SNP genotypes for about 55% of the roughly 670 donors were used in a later genetic analysis, which treated that subset as a discovery cohort. Every discovery cohort repertoire had been produced on one sequencing platform. Class I and class II HLA loci were covered by the typing at four-digit resolution. Typing coverage differed by locus: A, B, C, DRB1 and DQB1 were typed in about 620-640 donors, DQA1 in approximately 520, DPA1 in around 600, and DPB1 in 472. A few DR-DQ haplotypes were treated as single units for association and clustering because of strong linkage in the cohort. Across approximately 420 genotyped donors of the cohort, an average of about 220,000 unique TCR beta nucleotide sequences per donor were sequenced, and roughly 17% of those sequences were non-productive. Beyond this particular receptor, the publication reports: A further reported finding was that TCR beta sequences accurately predicted the HLA-A and HLA-B alleles for most subjects in the first cohort. In a later analysis, TCR association rates were found to vary across HLA loci, with the most associated TCRs seen for DRB1 alleles and the fewest for HLA-C alleles. The authors suggested that the approach could potentially be extended to other disease states and immunological phenotypes. In the study, 164 TCR beta chains were listed as associated with cytomegalovirus. While some public TCRs were present in many individuals, most TCR sequences turned up only very rarely across donors. According to a later analysis, parvovirus B19, influenza, CMV and Epstein-Barr virus appeared linked to several top co-occurrence clusters. The sequencing pipeline was judged likely to have produced a cluster of highly shared sequence variants as a technical artifact. According to a later genetic analysis, donors in an Asian-associated ancestry cluster had fewer N-insertions in productive TCRs than the approximately 630-donor mean. In this cohort, only TCR beta chains were sequenced, and detectable features were limited by the absence of alpha or paired-chain data. The 87-base-pair reads could not distinguish some IMGT-functional V segments, including TRBV6-2 and TRBV6-3, so those segments were excluded. When HLA alleles, especially DR and DQ, strongly co-occurred, TCR associations were difficult to assign to individual alleles. Most CMV-associated TCR beta chains appeared to be HLA-restricted in a later analysis, and the HLA associations seemed to be driven largely by CMV exposure. In both the original and validation cohorts, the classifier was reported to diagnose cytomegalovirus status with high specificity and sensitivity. The presence/absence analyses assumed that sequencing depth was roughly uniform across donors, and that assumption may not be true. In vitro tests confirmed that a few of the cytomegalovirus-associated TCR beta chains recognize cytomegalovirus antigens. Broadly in line with IMGT annotations, most TCR beta V segments showed up in productive rearrangements about 90% or about 30% of the time in an earlier analysis of approximately 600 of the donors. Compared with equally common non-associated chains, HLA-associated TCR beta chains in a later analysis were more clonally expanded and had lower generation probabilities. At a false discovery rate of 0.05, a later analysis linked under 20,000 TCR beta sequences to specific HLA alleles. For the cohort, immune exposure information was limited to CMV serostatus. The earlier analysis of some 560 of the donors excluded some 15 rarely observed V segments, including chromosome 9 orphons, because counts were too low. In a later genetic analysis, a missense DCLRE1C variant was associated with V-gene and J-gene trimming of TCR beta chains, and the association was replicated in an independent cohort. Correlated functional status among segregating V segments might be attributable to linkage disequilibrium, but an unknown experimental factor could not be ruled out. Because HLA typing was missing for some donors at each locus, association tests included only the typed subset.

In total, roughly 670 healthy bone marrow donors made up the cohort. At the time of sampling, every cohort member was nominally healthy, though immune exposures that went unrecorded were likely present. The donor tested CMV seronegative, placing the donor among the 350 to 400 seronegative members of the cohort. Every donor gave a peripheral blood sample, and the peripheral blood mononuclear cells from that sample were used for TCR beta sequencing. Genomic DNA was extracted from the blood cell samples with the Qiagen DNeasy Blood Extraction Kit. The rearrangement joined TRBV5-1 to TRBJ2-6, with the D gene too uncertain to name. This TCR came from a man younger than 40 in good health and CMV-seronegative. Sequencing was performed on PBMCs. The sequence in DNA is TGCGCCAGCAGCCCACTATCTGGGGCCAACGTCCTGACTTTC. Translated, it reads CASSPLSGANVLTF.